This is a list of T cell receptor beta chains from one sample in a study of tumor-infiltrating lymphocytes in oesophageal squamous cell carcinoma. TCRdb re-derived calls from the PCR reads in MiXCR, one entry per CDR3 protein. The sample has about 14,000 distinct CDR3 sequences, around half seen once. Sequenced material: blood. The source of these receptors is a male donor with esophageal squamous cell carcinoma. Each CDR3 is given with its conserved first and last residue. The order of the fields is V gene, D gene, J gene, clone size, CDR3 DNA, CDR3 protein. The D gene is left open where the match is weak. Size is omitted from some rows. Given values are once, few, many or a class for expanded clones.

v_gene: TRBV28; d_gene: -; j_gene: TRBJ2-1; abundance: -; CDR3nt: TGTGCCAGCAGTAGGTCGGGAGTAACCTACAATGAGCAGTTCTTC; CDR3aa: CASSRSGVTYNEQFF
v_gene: TRBV10-3; d_gene: TRBD2; j_gene: TRBJ2-3; abundance: many; CDR3nt: TGTGCCTCTCAAAGGGAGGGAAATACGCAGTATTTT; CDR3aa: CASQREGNTQYF
v_gene: TRBV12-3/TRBV12-4; d_gene: -; j_gene: TRBJ1-1; abundance: -; CDR3nt: TGTGCCAGCAGTTTACAAGGATCGGGGATCGAAGCTTTCTTT; CDR3aa: CASSLQGSGIEAFF
v_gene: TRBV27; d_gene: TRBD2; j_gene: TRBJ2-5; abundance: once; CDR3nt: TGTGCCAGCAGTTCACGGGGGGGGCAAGAGACCCAGTACTTC; CDR3aa: CASSSRGGQETQYF
v_gene: TRBV7-9; d_gene: -; j_gene: TRBJ2-2; abundance: few; CDR3nt: TGTGCCAGCAGCTCCGAAAGCACCGGGGAGCTGTTTTTT; CDR3aa: CASSSESTGELFF
v_gene: TRBV18; d_gene: -; j_gene: TRBJ1-4; abundance: many; CDR3nt: TGTGCCAGCTCAGAGAGACAGATTAATGAAAAACTGTTTTTT; CDR3aa: CASSERQINEKLFF
v_gene: TRBV28; d_gene: TRBD2; j_gene: TRBJ2-5; abundance: medium-sized; CDR3nt: TGTGCCAGCAGTTCAGCGGGAGCAGGAAAAGAGACCCAGTACTTC; CDR3aa: CASSSAGAGKETQYF
v_gene: TRBV18; d_gene: -; j_gene: TRBJ1-1; abundance: many; CDR3nt: TGTGCCAGCTCACCAGGGAACACTGAAGCTTTCTTT; CDR3aa: CASSPGNTEAFF
v_gene: TRBV7-2; d_gene: -; j_gene: TRBJ2-5; abundance: many; CDR3nt: TGTGCCAGCAGCTTAGTCTTACAAGAGACCCAGTACTTC; CDR3aa: CASSLVLQETQYF
v_gene: TRBV6-1; d_gene: -; j_gene: TRBJ2-6; abundance: -; CDR3nt: TGTGCCAGCAGTGTGGCAGTTAGAGGAGGGTCTGGGGCCAACGTCCTGACTTTC; CDR3aa: CASSVAVRGGSGANVLTF
v_gene: TRBV12-3/TRBV12-4; d_gene: TRBD2; j_gene: TRBJ2-4; abundance: -; CDR3nt: TGTGCCAGCAGCCCTTCACCTTTCGGACTAGCGGGAGAGGACAATGAGCAGTACTTC; CDR3aa: CASSPSPFGLAGEDNEQYF
v_gene: TRBV28; d_gene: -; j_gene: TRBJ2-7; abundance: many; CDR3nt: TGTGCCAGCAGTTCCCTAGGACTGGGGAGCGGCGAGCAGTACTTC; CDR3aa: CASSSLGLGSGEQYF
v_gene: TRBV27; d_gene: TRBD2; j_gene: TRBJ2-5; abundance: -; CDR3nt: TGTGCCAGCAGTAATAGCGGGAGGAGGGGTCAAGAGACCCAGTACTTC; CDR3aa: CASSNSGRRGQETQYF
v_gene: TRBV7-2; d_gene: TRBD2; j_gene: TRBJ2-1; abundance: many; CDR3nt: TGTGCCAGCAGCGACCGGACTAGCGGGACAAGGAATGAGCAGTTCTTC; CDR3aa: CASSDRTSGTRNEQFF
v_gene: TRBV7-2; d_gene: -; j_gene: TRBJ2-3; abundance: -; CDR3nt: TGTGCCAGCAGCCTGTCGGGAGCGGGAGATACGCAGTATTTT; CDR3aa: CASSLSGAGDTQYF
v_gene: TRBV7-2; d_gene: TRBD1; j_gene: TRBJ2-7; abundance: few; CDR3nt: TGTGCCAGCAGCTTAGTGGGGACAGGGAAGCTTTACGAGCAGTACTTC; CDR3aa: CASSLVGTGKLYEQYF
v_gene: TRBV19; d_gene: TRBD1; j_gene: TRBJ2-1; abundance: -; CDR3nt: TGTGCCAGTAGTATAGACCCAGGGGGAAGTTCCTACAATGAGCAGTTCTTC; CDR3aa: CASSIDPGGSSYNEQFF
v_gene: TRBV7-2; d_gene: TRBD2; j_gene: TRBJ2-5; abundance: -; CDR3nt: TGTGCCAGCAGCTTAGGCAGGACTAGCGGATACAATGAGCAGTACTTC; CDR3aa: CASSLGRTSGYNEQYF
v_gene: TRBV5-1; d_gene: -; j_gene: TRBJ2-6; abundance: medium-sized; CDR3nt: TGCGCCAGCAGCTTGGAACAGGTGGCCAACGTCCTGACTTTC; CDR3aa: CASSLEQVANVLTF
v_gene: TRBV7-6; d_gene: TRBD2; j_gene: TRBJ2-3; abundance: few; CDR3nt: TGTGCCAGCAGCTTAGAACCGGGACTACAGACTACGCAGTATTTT; CDR3aa: CASSLEPGLQTTQYF
v_gene: TRBV7-3; d_gene: TRBD1; j_gene: TRBJ2-1; abundance: -; CDR3nt: TGTGCCAGCAGCTTAGCCCCGGGACAGGGGAATGAGCAGTTCTTC; CDR3aa: CASSLAPGQGNEQFF
v_gene: TRBV7-3; d_gene: -; j_gene: TRBJ2-1; abundance: -; CDR3nt: TGTGCCAGCAGCTTAGATTCTCCGCATAGCTCCTACAATGAGCAGTTCTTC; CDR3aa: CASSLDSPHSSYNEQFF
v_gene: TRBV11-2; d_gene: -; j_gene: TRBJ1-2; abundance: -; CDR3nt: TGTGCCAGCAGAGGACAGAGCTCTAACTATGGCTACACCTTC; CDR3aa: CASRGQSSNYGYTF
v_gene: TRBV20-1; d_gene: -; j_gene: TRBJ2-3; abundance: -; CDR3nt: TGCAGTGCTAGTTTTTTGGCCACCCCACGCACAGATACGCAGTATTTT; CDR3aa: CSASFLATPRTDTQYF
v_gene: TRBV7-2; d_gene: TRBD1; j_gene: TRBJ1-2; abundance: many; CDR3nt: TGTGCCAGCAGCCTGGGACAGGGGAGCTATGGCTACACCTTC; CDR3aa: CASSLGQGSYGYTF
v_gene: TRBV28; d_gene: -; j_gene: TRBJ1-2; abundance: -; CDR3nt: TGTGCCAGCAGTTTTGCAGGACGAGGCTACACCTTC; CDR3aa: CASSFAGRGYTF
v_gene: TRBV7-2; d_gene: -; j_gene: TRBJ2-5; abundance: -; CDR3nt: TGTGTCAGCAGCTCGGACAGTTATAATTCACCCCTCCACTTC; CDR3aa: CVSSSDSYNSPLHF
v_gene: TRBV11-2; d_gene: TRBD2; j_gene: TRBJ2-7; abundance: -; CDR3nt: TGTGCCAGCAGCTTAGGCCCGGGGGGTGCCCAAGAGACCCAGTACTTT; CDR3aa: CASSLGPGGAQETQYF
v_gene: TRBV7-9; d_gene: TRBD2; j_gene: TRBJ2-5; abundance: large; CDR3nt: TGTGCCAGCAGCTACCTAGCGGGAGGGGTCCAAGAGACCCAGTACTTC; CDR3aa: CASSYLAGGVQETQYF
v_gene: TRBV5-6; d_gene: TRBD2; j_gene: TRBJ2-3; abundance: -; CDR3nt: TGTGCCAGCAGCACACTAGCGGGGTTCACAGATACGCAGTATTTT; CDR3aa: CASSTLAGFTDTQYF
v_gene: TRBV7-6; d_gene: -; j_gene: TRBJ2-1; abundance: -; CDR3nt: TGTGCCAGCAGCTTAGTCACCAATGAGCAGTTCTTC; CDR3aa: CASSLVTNEQFF
v_gene: TRBV7-9; d_gene: TRBD1; j_gene: TRBJ1-2; abundance: medium-sized; CDR3nt: TGTGCCAGCAGCCCGGGACAGGGGGCAGATGGCTACACCTTC; CDR3aa: CASSPGQGADGYTF
v_gene: TRBV7-2; d_gene: -; j_gene: TRBJ2-3; abundance: -; CDR3nt: TGTGCCAGCAGCTTAAGGAGGCCCAGCACAGATACGCAGTATTTT; CDR3aa: CASSLRRPSTDTQYF
v_gene: TRBV7-2; d_gene: -; j_gene: TRBJ1-1; abundance: few; CDR3nt: TGTGCCAGCAGCTTATTTGAGAACACTGAAGCTTTCTTT; CDR3aa: CASSLFENTEAFF
v_gene: TRBV20-1; d_gene: TRBD2; j_gene: TRBJ2-7; abundance: -; CDR3nt: TGCAGTGCTAGGCTTAGCGGGAGGGCTGACGAGCAGTACTTC; CDR3aa: CSARLSGRADEQYF
v_gene: TRBV7-6; d_gene: TRBD1; j_gene: TRBJ2-1; abundance: few; CDR3nt: TGTGCCAGCAGCTCACGACGACAGGGGGATAGGAATGAGCAGTTCTTC; CDR3aa: CASSSRRQGDRNEQFF
v_gene: TRBV7-7; d_gene: -; j_gene: TRBJ2-4; abundance: -; CDR3nt: TGTGCTAGCAGCTTAGATGGAACCACAGATACGCAGTACTTC; CDR3aa: CASSLDGTTDTQYF
v_gene: TRBV7-8; d_gene: TRBD2; j_gene: TRBJ2-3; abundance: -; CDR3nt: TGTGCCAGCAGCTTACTGACTAGCCGGCACGATACGCAGTATTTT; CDR3aa: CASSLLTSRHDTQYF
v_gene: TRBV7-2; d_gene: TRBD2; j_gene: TRBJ2-5; abundance: -; CDR3nt: TGTGCCAGCAGCTCCAGACTAGCGGGGGCCTACAATGAGCAGTACTTC; CDR3aa: CASSSRLAGAYNEQYF
v_gene: TRBV18; d_gene: -; j_gene: TRBJ2-1; abundance: many; CDR3nt: TGTGCCAGCTCCCCCGAAGCAGGGGAGCAGTTCTTC; CDR3aa: CASSPEAGEQFF
v_gene: TRBV4-2; d_gene: TRBD2; j_gene: TRBJ2-5; abundance: many; CDR3nt: TGTGCCAGCAGCCGGCGGGGGGGCGCCGGGGGAGAGACCCAGTACTTC; CDR3aa: CASSRRGGAGGETQYF
v_gene: TRBV27; d_gene: -; j_gene: TRBJ2-4; abundance: -; CDR3nt: TGTGCCAGCAGTTTAGTAGGGGATTCACCCCTCCACTTC; CDR3aa: CASSLVGDSPLHF